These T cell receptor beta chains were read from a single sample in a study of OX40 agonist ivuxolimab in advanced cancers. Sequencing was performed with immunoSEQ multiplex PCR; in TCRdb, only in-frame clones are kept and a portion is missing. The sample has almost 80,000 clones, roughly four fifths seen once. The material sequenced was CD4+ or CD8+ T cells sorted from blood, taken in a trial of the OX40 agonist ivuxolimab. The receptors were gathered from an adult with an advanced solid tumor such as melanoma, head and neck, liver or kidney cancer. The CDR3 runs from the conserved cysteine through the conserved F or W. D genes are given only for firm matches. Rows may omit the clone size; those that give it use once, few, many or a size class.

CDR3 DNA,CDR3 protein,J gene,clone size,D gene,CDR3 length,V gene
TGTGCCAGCAGTATTAGCGGGAGCGGTGGGACCGGGGAGCTGTTTTTT,CASSISGSGGTGELFF,TRBJ2-2,NA,TRBD2,16,TRBV5-4
TGTGCCAGCAGCCTAGACAGGCGAACCTACGAGCAGTACTTC,CASSLDRRTYEQYF,TRBJ2-7,NA,NA,14,TRBV2
TGTGCCAGCAGTTTAGGGAGGGGGTTTAACCACAATGAGCAGTTCTTC,CASSLGRGFNHNEQFF,TRBJ2-1,NA,NA,16,TRBV27
TGCAGCGTTGATAATCAGGGACGGGGTGAAGCTTTCTTT,CSVDNQGRGEAFF,TRBJ1-1,once,NA,13,TRBV29-1
TGTGCCAGCAGCTTAAACCGGGGTGGAAACACCATATATTTT,CASSLNRGGNTIYF,TRBJ1-3,NA,NA,14,TRBV7-3
TGTGCCAGCAGTGTGAGCCAGGGGCCCTACGAGCAGTACTTC,CASSVSQGPYEQYF,TRBJ2-7,NA,NA,14,TRBV2
TGCGCCAGCAGCCAAGCGGACGGGGGGCCAGGCAATGAGCAGTTCTTC,CASSQADGGPGNEQFF,TRBJ2-1,NA,NA,16,TRBV4-1
TGTGCCAGCAGTGAGCAGGGGAACACCGGGGAGCTGTTTTTT,CASSEQGNTGELFF,TRBJ2-2,NA,NA,14,TRBV2
TGCGCCAGCAGCTTGACAGTCAATCAGCCCCAGCATTTT,CASSLTVNQPQHF,TRBJ1-5,once,NA,13,TRBV5-1
TGCGCCAGCAGCCAACCTTTAGTAAGGGTAGCTTTCTTT,CASSQPLVRVAFF,TRBJ1-1,few,NA,13,TRBV4-1
TGCGCCAGCAGCCAGGGACTCTTAAACCCGCAGTACTTC,CASSQGLLNPQYF,TRBJ2-7,NA,NA,13,TRBV4-3
TGCGCCAGCAGCTACACGTCCGACACTAACTATGGCTACACCTTC,CASSYTSDTNYGYTF,TRBJ1-2,NA,NA,15,TRBV4-1